This T cell receptor (beta chain) was observed in a study of regulatory T cells in long-lasting Graves disease. Findings of the study overall: Persistent cases of Graves' showed reduced TCR diversity relative to newly diagnosed patients. Relative to new patients (around 1,000), persistent patients exhibited greater sharing of public clonotypes (approximately 2,800).

CDR3-region Arm-PCR and iRepertoire HTBI primers produced the TCR beta libraries. TCRdb recomputed calls from the multiplex PCR reads with MiXCR, one row per CDR3 protein. The data show a few hundred thousand distinct CDR3 sequences, around an eighth seen once. Described time point: newly diagnosed GD, antithyroid drugs for less than 3 months. PBMC-derived RNA was used for the TCR library. About this clonotype itself: Its specificity is not known.

These data also featured in a second study, about T cells in Graves' hyperthyroidism and ophthalmopathy. That publication notes: The study defined stable Graves' hyperthyroidism as no ophthalmopathy progression within 18 months.

This TCR was sampled from a man aged 25-45 years with Graves disease. The input for sequencing was peripheral blood mononuclear cells (PBMCs), taken at new diagnosis, from a patient treated with antithyroid drugs.

CDR3 amino acids: CASSYSGTGSAAKVTGELFF. CDR3 in DNA: TGCGCCAGCAGCTACTCCGGGACAGGGTCGGCGGCGAAGGTCACCGGGGAGCTGTTTTTT. The V and J genes are TRBV5-1 and TRBJ2-2; TRBD1 aligns across 9 bases. Germline V lookup: CDR1 SGHRS, CDR2 YFSETQ. Trimming took 3 bases from V and 4 from J; bases not matched to a gene: 19. This CDR3 spans 20 amino acids.